This T cell receptor beta chain is from a study of T cells expressing NK-cell markers (dated by TCRdb to 2018 to 2021). In terms of the full investigation: In sorted CD3+CD56+NKG2C+, CD3+CD56+NKG2C- and CD3+CD56-NKG2C+ T-cell subsets from 7 to 9 donors, TCR beta-chain repertoires were profiled. Seven of the eight sequenced donors were HCMV-seropositive and one was HCMV-seronegative. Libraries were sequenced as 2 x 150 bp reads on Illumina HiSeq 2000/2500, MiSeq or NextSeq. The study sequenced eight donors, all healthy volunteers chosen at random: three men and five women.

CDR1 and CDR2 are read off the germline V gene as LGHNT and FRNRAP. Its CDR3 holds 14 amino acids, cysteine through phenylalanine. No nucleotide data were recorded. A remark on this clonotype: The specificity of this receptor is unknown.

Results and caveats for the whole study, not just this receptor: Whether the expanded NKG2C-expressing T cell clones were specific for HCMV antigens was left unclear. Those dominant clonotypes were again the most abundant among CD3+CD56-NKG2C+ cells in a handful of donors, at about 25-65%. In six donors, the dominant CD3+CD56+NKG2C+ clonotypes were among the top 10 CD8+ clonotypes and accounted for about 1.0-7.5% of CD8+ T cells.

Sequenced using an Illumina HiSeq 2000. TCR beta cDNA libraries were prepared using 5'RACE template switching, which introduced a universal primer site and unique molecular identifiers. Priming for cDNA synthesis came from the TCR beta constant segment, and two successive PCR amplification steps followed. Per the authors' processing: MIGEC handled demultiplexing of the reads and grouping by UMI, while MiTCR was used to assemble and quantify clonotypes. To exclude erroneous sequences, only TCR cDNA sequences supported by at least two reads were retained. The tcR package was used for downstream repertoire analysis, and clonotypes were matched across fractions by CDR3 nucleotide sequence plus V segment. VDJmatch was used to annotate antigen specificity against VDJdb, with one amino acid substitution allowed in CDR3. Through TCRdb reprocessing, the reads give one entry per CDR3 protein sequence; DNA is omitted. TCRdb's processing, not the study's, gives the V and J calls here. The table kept for this sample lists about 380,000 distinct CDR3 sequences. About 5.2% of the sample is held by the ten biggest clonotypes.

To determine HCMV serostatus, a commercial ELISA kit was used to detect HCMV-specific IgG in serum. Peripheral blood mononuclear cells were isolated from blood by Ficoll density gradient centrifugation. The receptor was isolated from a man aged 18-75 years in good health. This sequence uses TRBV12-5 and TRBJ1-5; TCRdb calls TRBD1, which cannot be checked without DNA. The sequencing input was blood T cells: a sorted CD56 or NKG2C T cell subset, CD4+ or CD8+ T cells, or bulk PBMC T cells (not recorded which). The CDR3 region: CASGLKQGGQPQHF.